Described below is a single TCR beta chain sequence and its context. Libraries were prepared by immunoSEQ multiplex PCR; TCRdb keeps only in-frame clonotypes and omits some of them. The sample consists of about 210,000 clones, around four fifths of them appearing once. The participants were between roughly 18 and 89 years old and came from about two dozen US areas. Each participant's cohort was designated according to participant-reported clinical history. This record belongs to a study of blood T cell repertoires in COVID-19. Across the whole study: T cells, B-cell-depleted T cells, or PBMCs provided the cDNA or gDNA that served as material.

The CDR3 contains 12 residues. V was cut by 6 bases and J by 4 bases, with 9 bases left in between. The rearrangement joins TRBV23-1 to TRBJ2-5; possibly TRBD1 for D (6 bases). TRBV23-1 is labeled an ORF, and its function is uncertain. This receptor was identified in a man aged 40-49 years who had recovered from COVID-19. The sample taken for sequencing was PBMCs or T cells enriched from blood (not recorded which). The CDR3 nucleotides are TGCGCCAGCAGCTTACAGGGAGAGACCCAGTACTTC. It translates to CASSLQGETQYF.